A single sample is the source of the 24 T cell receptor beta chains below, sequenced in a study of OX40 agonist ivuxolimab in advanced cancers. Libraries were prepared by immunoSEQ multiplex PCR; TCRdb keeps only in-frame clonotypes and omits some of them. The sample records roughly 92,000 clones, approximately 80% being singletons. This specimen was CD4+ or CD8+ T cells sorted from blood, taken in a trial of the OX40 agonist ivuxolimab. The receptor set was obtained from an adult with an advanced solid tumor such as melanoma, head and neck, liver or kidney cancer.

The gene calls are TRBV7-9 and TRBJ2-3, with TRBD2 identical over 9 bases. Germline V lookup: CDR1 SEHNR, CDR2 FQNEAQ (reference sequence). The junction had 7 bases not matched to a gene; V was cut back by 1 base and J by 8 bases. The CDR3 has 15 amino acids. This CDR3 is CASSLVEIAGATQYF. The CDR3 DNA reads as TGTGCCAGCAGCTTAGTTGAGATAGCGGGAGCTACGCAGTATTTT.

The chain joins TRBV9 to TRBJ1-6; 7 positions agree with TRBD1. From germline, CDR1 is SGDLS and CDR2 YYNGEE. Germline trimming cut 0 bases from V and 8 bases from J; bases unmatched to any gene: 5. The CDR3 consists of 15 residues. This CDR3 is CASSVDSGGDSPLHF. CDR3 nucleotide sequence: TGTGCCAGCAGCGTAGACTCAGGGGGGGATTCACCCCTCCACTTT.

The chain has TRBV4-2 and TRBJ2-2, with 7 nucleotides matching TRBD1. The CDR3 is 15 residues long. The ends lost 1 base at V and 1 base at J; junction bases unmatched: 0. Per the germline V gene, CDR1 is LGHNA and CDR2 is YNFKEQ. The CDR3 is CASSQGTGNTGELFF. The CDR3, as DNA: TGTGCCAGCAGCCAAGGGACAGGGAACACCGGGGAGCTGTTTTTT.

The rearrangement uses TRBV7-3 and TRBJ2-4; perhaps TRBD2 as D (6 bases). Per the germline V gene, CDR1 is SGHTA and CDR2 is FQGTGA. V was pared by 4 bases and J by 0 bases, with 13 bases between. The CDR3 totals 16 residues. The CDR3 region has the DNA TGTGCCAGCAGCTCGGAGGGAGGACTAGCCAAAAACATTCAGTACTTC. Translating gives CASSSEGGLAKNIQYF.

V is TRBV12-5 and J is TRBJ2-4; 9 nucleotides line up with TRBD2. Trimming removed 5 bases from V and 8 bases from J; junction bases left unmatched: 10. Germline lookup yields CDR1 LGHNT and CDR2 FRNRAP. The CDR3 contains 15 residues. This CDR3 reads CASGRSSGMSDIQYF. The CDR3 bases are TGTGCTAGTGGTCGATCTAGCGGGATGTCGGACATTCAGTACTTC.

The chain combines TRBV6-5 with TRBJ1-2; tentative D call: TRBD1 (6 bases). The CDR3 covers 15 residues. Germline values: CDR1 MNHEY, CDR2 SVGAGI. The V end lost 7 bases, the J end lost 2 bases, and 17 bases lay between the germline ends. CDR3: CASTELTGRNYGYTF. CDR3 nucleotide sequence: TGTGCCAGCACTGAGTTGACAGGACGAAACTATGGCTACACCTTC.

This clone was seen just once. The chain couples TRBV7-9 to TRBJ2-3, with D uncertain. Per the germline V gene, CDR1 is SEHNR and CDR2 is FQNEAQ (reference sequence). This CDR3 has 11 residues. Trimming took off 3 bases at V and 2 bases at J, with 0 bases between the two ends. The CDR3 reads CASSFTDTQYF. The CDR3 DNA sequence: TGTGCCAGCAGCTTCACAGATACGCAGTATTTT.

The chain has TRBV15 and TRBJ2-7, with 11 bases lining up with TRBD1. CDR1 and CDR2 from the germline V gene are LNHNV and YYDKDF (reference sequence). Trimming at V came to 5 bases and at J to 4 bases, leaving 7 bases not matched to a gene. The CDR3 covers 15 residues. The CDR3 sequence is CATSLGQGAVYEQYF. CDR3 nucleotides: TGTGCCACCAGCCTAGGACAGGGGGCTGTATACGAGCAGTACTTC.

This chain joins TRBV12-5 and TRBJ2-5; 9 bases line up with TRBD2. The J segment lost 1 base and the V segment lost 2 bases, leaving 5 bases of the junction unmatched. The CDR3 is 16 residues long. Germline V CDR1 and CDR2: LGHNT, FRNRAP. CDR3 sequence reads: CASGLFPGLAQETQYF. CDR3 in DNA: TGTGCTAGTGGTTTGTTCCCGGGACTAGCCCAAGAGACCCAGTACTTC.

This chain connects TRBV11-2 to TRBJ2-3; D is perhaps TRBD2 (6 bases). CDR1 and CDR2 from the germline V gene are SGHAT and FQNNGV. The germline V and J ends were trimmed by 0 bases and 2 bases, with 24 bases remaining between them. The CDR3 length is 20 residues. The CDR3 DNA is TGTGCCAGCAGCTTAGATCCCCTTGGAGGGAGTGGGCAGAACACAGATACGCAGTATTTT. Residues: CASSLDPLGGSGQNTDTQYF. Full variable domain (missing parts from reference TRBV11-2 and TRBJ2-3): EAGVAQSPRYKIIEKRQSVAFWCNPISGHATLYWYQQILGQGPKLLIQFQNNGVVDDSQLPKDRFSAERLKGVDSTLKIQPAKLEDSAVYLCASSLDPLGGSGQNTDTQYFGPGTRLTVL.

The chain employs TRBV9 and TRBJ2-3; 8 positions agree with TRBD2. CDR3 length: 16 amino acids. J gave up 0 bases and V 3 bases, and 6 bases lay outside the gene matches. Germline CDR1 reads SGDLS; CDR2 reads YYNGEE. In DNA, the CDR3 is TGTGCCAGCAGCGCCGGGGGGGGGACTAGCACAGATACGCAGTATTTT. Amino acids: CASSAGGGTSTDTQYF.

This sequence joins TRBV7-2 and TRBJ2-3, with D unclear. The V gene lost 2 bases and the J gene lost 5 bases, with 5 bases spanning the gap. Germline values: CDR1 SGHTA, CDR2 FQGNSA. The CDR3 totals 12 residues. The CDR3, as DNA: TGTGCCAGCAGCTTAACAATAGATACGCAGTATTTT. Protein: CASSLTIDTQYF.

This chain uses TRBV7-2 with TRBJ2-3; D ambiguous. Germline CDR1 is SGHTA and CDR2 is FQGNSA. V gave up 0 bases and J gave up 4 bases, with 2 bases separating them. This CDR3 has 12 amino acids. The CDR3 loop is CASSLAPDTQYF. The CDR3 nucleotides are TGTGCCAGCAGCTTAGCCCCAGATACGCAGTATTTT.

V gene TRBV7-9 combines with J gene TRBJ2-3, with a possible D match to TRBD2 (5 bases). The CDR3 spans 16 residues. The germline V gene has CDR1 SEHNR and CDR2 FQNEAQ (reference sequence). The ends were cut back, 2 bases at V and 0 bases at J, with 12 bases in the middle. CDR3 nucleotides: TGTGCCAGCAGCTTATTTCGCGGGTCTAGCACAGATACGCAGTATTTT. Its translation is CASSLFRGSSTDTQYF.

This chain links TRBV5-6 with TRBJ1-5; possible D gene TRBD1, 5 bases. The CDR3 consists of 15 residues. Per germline, CDR1 SGHDT and CDR2 YYEEEE. V was clipped by 7 bases and J by 2 bases, with 16 bases between them. The CDR3 is CASESSGLGNQPQHF. In DNA, the CDR3 is TGTGCCAGCGAGAGCTCAGGGTTGGGCAATCAGCCCCAGCATTTT.

This clone has only a few counts. CDR3 in amino acids: CAWSVRLNTEAFF. The CDR3 DNA follows: TGTGCCTGGAGTGTACGGCTGAACACTGAAGCTTTCTTT. The genes are TRBV30 and TRBJ1-1; D remains ambiguous. Trimming pared 0 bases from V and 0 bases from J, leaving 5 bases between. Germline lookup yields CDR1 GTSNPN and CDR2 SVGIG (reference sequence). The CDR3 is 13 residues long.

The genes are TRBV2 and TRBJ2-1, with D unresolved. The CDR3 runs 12 residues. CDR1 is SNHLY, CDR2 FYNNEI, per germline. With 2 bases removed from V and 9 bases from J, the gap between germline ends came to 8 bases. The CDR3 DNA is TGTGCCAGCAGTGAATACCCGGTTGAGCAGTTCTTC. Translating gives CASSEYPVEQFF.

The rearrangement joins TRBV5-1 to TRBJ1-3; 8 nucleotides align to TRBD1. CDR1 and CDR2 from the germline V gene are SGHRS and YFSETQ. V lost 5 bases and J lost 0; bases outside the gene matches: 7. The CDR3 spans 16 residues. Here the CDR3 DNA reads TGCGCCAGCAGTAGAGACAGGGGCAGCTCTGGAAACACCATATATTTT. Its protein product is CASSRDRGSSGNTIYF. The full variable domain, with the rest looked up from reference TRBV5-1 and TRBJ1-3, is KAGVTQTPRYLIKTRGQQVTLSCSPISGHRSVSWYQQTPGQGLQFLFEYFSETQRNKGNFPGRFSGRQFSNSRSEMNVSTLELGDSALYLCASSRDRGSSGNTIYFGEGSWLTVV.

The J gene is TRBJ1-4, the V gene TRBV6-5; possibly TRBD1 for D (5 bases). The germline V gene has CDR1 MNHEY and CDR2 SVGAGI. V was trimmed by 0 bases and J by 3 bases, leaving 11 bases between them. This CDR3 is built from 16 residues. CDR3: CASSYSSPGANEKLFF. CDR3 sequence (DNA): TGTGCCAGCAGTTACTCCAGTCCGGGGGCTAATGAAAAACTGTTTTTT.

This clone showed up just once. The chain carries TRBV15 and TRBJ2-7; D gene unclear. In germline, CDR1 is LNHNV, CDR2 YYDKDF (reference sequence). The CDR3 length is 15 residues. Trimming removed 0 bases from V and 2 bases from J, with 11 bases in between. Here the CDR3 reads CATSRDPRRPYEQYF. In nucleotides, the CDR3 is TGTGCCACCAGCAGAGACCCCCGACGCCCCTACGAGCAGTACTTC. Based on the CDR3 plus reference TRBV15 and TRBJ2-7, the full variable domain is DAMVIQNPRYQVTQFGKPVTLSCSQTLNHNVMYWYQQKSSQAPKLLFHYYDKDFNNEADTPDNFQSRRPNTSFCFLDIRSPGLGDTAMYLCATSRDPRRPYEQYFGPGTRLTVT.

This clone was picked up one time. The chain is built from TRBV11-2 and TRBJ2-7, with 10 positions matching TRBD2. With 4 bases clipped from V and 7 bases from J, the junction kept 7 bases outside the gene matches. CDR1 is SGHAT, CDR2 FQNNGV, per germline. CDR3 length: 14 residues. In DNA form, the CDR3 reads TGTGCCAGCAGCTCTTCTCTAGCGGGAGTTGAGCAGTACTTC. This sequence encodes CASSSSLAGVEQYF.

The rearrangement joins TRBV21-1 to TRBJ1-5; the D call in the table, TRBD1, was not verified against the DNA. TRBV21-1 constitutes a pseudogene. CDR3 size: 15 residues. DNA of the CDR3: TGTGCCAACCCAGCCGGGACAGGGGACGGTCAGCCCCAGCATTTT. Translation: CANPAGTGDGQPQHF.

This chain uses TRBV30 with TRBJ1-5, with a tentative D call TRBD1 (6 bases). Trimming removed 0 bases from V and 0 bases from J, with 12 bases in between. The germline V gene has CDR1 GTSNPN and CDR2 SVGIG (reference sequence). CDR3 length: 16 amino acids. CDR3 in amino acids: CAWSVVGAYSNQPQHF. As DNA, the CDR3 is TGTGCCTGGAGTGTCGTGGGGGCCTATAGCAATCAGCCCCAGCATTTT.

J is TRBJ1-4 and V is TRBV30; D call uncertain. This CDR3 contains 11 residues. Germline lookup yields CDR1 GTSNPN and CDR2 SVGIG (reference sequence). The germline V and J ends were trimmed by 4 bases and 8 bases, with 8 bases remaining between them. The CDR3 DNA reads as TGTGCCTGGAAAAAGGGCGAAAAACTGTTTTTT. Its translation is CAWKKGEKLFF.